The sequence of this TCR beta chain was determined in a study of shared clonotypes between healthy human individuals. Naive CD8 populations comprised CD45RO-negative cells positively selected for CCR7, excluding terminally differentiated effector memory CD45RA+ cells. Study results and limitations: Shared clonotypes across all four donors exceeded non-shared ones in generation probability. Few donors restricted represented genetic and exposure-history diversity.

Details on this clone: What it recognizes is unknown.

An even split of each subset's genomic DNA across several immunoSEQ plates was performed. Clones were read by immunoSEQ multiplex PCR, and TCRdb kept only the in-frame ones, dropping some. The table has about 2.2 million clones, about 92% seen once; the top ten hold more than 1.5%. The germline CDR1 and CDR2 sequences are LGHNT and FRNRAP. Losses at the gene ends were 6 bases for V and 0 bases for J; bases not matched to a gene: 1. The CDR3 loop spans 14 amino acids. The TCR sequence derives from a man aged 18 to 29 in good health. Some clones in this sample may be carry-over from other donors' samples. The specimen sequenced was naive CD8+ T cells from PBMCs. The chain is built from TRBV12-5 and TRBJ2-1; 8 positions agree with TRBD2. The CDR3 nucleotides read TGTGCTAGTGGCGGGACTAGCTCCTACAATGAGCAGTTCTTC. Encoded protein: CASGGTSSYNEQFF.